Listed below are T cell receptor beta chains from one sample, sequenced in a study of naive and memory T cell subsets. TCRdb re-called the UMI-ligation and nested PCR reads with MiXCR, one entry per CDR3 protein. The sample contains some 110,000 distinct CDR3 sequences, just over 35% of which appear only once. Sequencing was done on a sample of central memory CD4+ T cells from blood. These receptor sequences come from a human donor in good health. The CDR3 runs from the conserved cysteine through the conserved F or W. A D gene is named only where the DNA matches it firmly. Clone sizes are given selectively: once, few, many, or a class where the clone is expanded.

v_gene	j_gene	d_gene	abundance	CDR3aa	CDR3nt
TRBV6-2/TRBV6-3	TRBJ1-1	TRBD1	NA	CASSSGGTGRTEAFF	TGTGCCAGCAGTTCCGGAGGGACAGGGCGGACTGAAGCTTTCTTT
TRBV20-1	TRBJ2-7	NA	NA	CSARYRSSYEQYF	TGCAGTGCTAGGTACCGTAGCTCCTACGAGCAGTACTTC
TRBV14	TRBJ2-7	TRBD1	few	CASSRQGIYEQYF	TGTGCCAGCAGCCGACAGGGTATCTACGAGCAGTACTTC
TRBV24-1	TRBJ2-1	NA	NA	CATGQGGYNEQFF	TGTGCCACCGGGCAGGGTGGTTACAATGAGCAGTTCTTC
TRBV28	TRBJ2-1	NA	NA	CASSLSGSASTHEQFF	TGTGCCAGCAGTTTGTCGGGCTCGGCTAGCACCCATGAGCAGTTCTTC
TRBV6-2/TRBV6-3	TRBJ1-5	TRBD1	NA	CASSYSDRVQPQHF	TGTGCCAGCAGTTACTCGGACAGGGTTCAGCCCCAGCATTTT
TRBV28	TRBJ2-6	TRBD1	NA	CASRPTGASGTNVLTF	TGTGCCAGCAGGCCGACAGGGGCCTCTGGGACCAACGTCCTGACTTTC
TRBV5-1	TRBJ2-1	TRBD1	NA	CASSWVDRVGYNEQFF	TGCGCCAGCAGCTGGGTAGACAGGGTGGGATACAATGAGCAGTTCTTC
TRBV9	TRBJ1-5	NA	NA	CASPHKTDYSNQPQHF	TGTGCCAGCCCCCATAAGACAGATTATAGCAATCAGCCCCAGCATTTT
TRBV29-1	TRBJ2-3	NA	NA	CSVEPRSTDTQYF	TGCAGCGTTGAACCGCGGAGCACAGATACGCAGTATTTT
TRBV6-2/TRBV6-3	TRBJ1-1	NA	NA	CASTLGGVPNTEAFF	TGTGCCAGCACACTCGGAGGGGTACCGAACACTGAAGCTTTCTTT
TRBV4-1	TRBJ1-5	TRBD1	NA	CASSQDAGTGKQPQHF	TGCGCCAGCAGCCAAGACGCTGGGACAGGGAAACAGCCCCAGCATTTT
TRBV28	TRBJ1-2	TRBD1	NA	CASRGTGGHNYGYTF	TGTGCCAGCAGAGGGACAGGGGGCCATAACTATGGCTACACCTTC
TRBV2	TRBJ2-1	TRBD2	NA	CASSGGASGAYNEQFF	TGTGCCAGCAGCGGGGGGGCTAGCGGGGCCTACAATGAGCAGTTCTTC
TRBV15	TRBJ2-1	NA	NA	CATSSRAYNEQFF	TGTGCCACCAGCTCTCGGGCCTACAATGAGCAGTTCTTC
TRBV6-5	TRBJ1-1	NA	NA	CASTNFMNTEAFF	TGTGCCAGCACCAATTTTATGAACACTGAAGCTTTCTTT
TRBV9	TRBJ2-5	TRBD1	NA	CASSVEEGGRETQYF	TGTGCCAGCAGCGTAGAGGAAGGGGGCAGGGAGACCCAGTACTTC
TRBV6-5	TRBJ2-7	TRBD1	few	CASSRVGTGTLEQYF	TGTGCCAGCAGTAGAGTGGGGACAGGGACTCTCGAGCAGTACTTC
TRBV29-1	TRBJ1-1	NA	NA	CSVSLGGNTEAFF	TGCAGCGTCTCCCTGGGGGGGAACACTGAAGCTTTCTTT
TRBV27	TRBJ2-3	NA	many	CASRRAVWGDPDTQYF	TGTGCCAGCAGACGAGCTGTATGGGGAGACCCAGATACGCAGTATTTT
TRBV11-3	TRBJ2-2	TRBD2	few	CASSPGTSGRAGELFF	TGTGCCAGCAGCCCTGGGACTAGCGGGAGGGCCGGGGAGCTGTTTTTT
TRBV20-1	TRBJ2-1	TRBD2	NA	CSARVTSGSYEQFF	TGCAGTGCTAGAGTAACTAGCGGGAGCTATGAGCAGTTCTTC
TRBV5-6	TRBJ2-2	NA	few	CASSDTMTFTGELFF	TGTGCCAGCAGCGACACTATGACCTTCACCGGGGAGCTGTTTTTT
TRBV18	TRBJ1-1	TRBD1	few	CASSPTGDTEAFF	TGTGCCAGCTCACCTACAGGGGACACTGAAGCTTTCTTT
TRBV6-5	TRBJ2-3	NA	NA	CASRATDTQYF	TGTGCCAGCAGGGCGACAGATACGCAGTATTTT
TRBV29-1	TRBJ1-2	NA	NA	CSVDSSYGYTF	TGCAGCGTTGACAGCTCCTATGGCTACACCTTC
TRBV20-1	TRBJ2-7	NA	few	CSARDFSVGRYEQYF	TGCAGTGCTAGAGATTTCAGTGTGGGTCGCTACGAGCAGTACTTC
TRBV11-2	TRBJ2-1	NA	few	CASSLEEGRNTQFF	TGTGCCAGCAGCTTAGAAGAGGGCCGCAACACTCAGTTCTTC
TRBV28	TRBJ2-7	NA	few	CASSLWGEQYF	TGTGCCAGCAGTCTCTGGGGCGAGCAGTACTTC
TRBV6-1	TRBJ2-2	NA	NA	CASSEWQGGTGELFF	TGTGCCAGCAGTGAATGGCAGGGAGGCACCGGGGAGCTGTTTTTT
TRBV7-2	TRBJ1-3	NA	NA	CASSRGGIASGNTIYF	TGTGCCAGCAGTAGGGGGGGGATCGCCTCTGGAAACACCATATATTTT
TRBV6-5	TRBJ2-3	TRBD2	NA	CASSYVAGVAGDTQYF	TGTGCCAGCAGTTACGTCGCGGGGGTAGCTGGAGATACGCAGTATTTT
TRBV11-1	TRBJ2-5	TRBD2	NA	CASSPAGTREGETQYF	TGTGCCAGCAGCCCCGCCGGGACACGGGAGGGAGAGACCCAGTACTTC
TRBV9	TRBJ2-5	TRBD2	few	CASSGDLGTSEQETQYF	TGTGCCAGCAGCGGAGACCTGGGGACTAGCGAACAAGAGACCCAGTACTTC
TRBV12-3/TRBV12-4	TRBJ2-2	NA	few	CASSYRVSNTGELFF	TGTGCCAGCAGTTACAGGGTGTCGAACACCGGGGAGCTGTTTTTT
TRBV4-2	TRBJ2-1	NA	few	CASSQGWYDEQFF	TGTGCCAGCAGCCAAGGGTGGTACGATGAGCAGTTCTTC
TRBV12-3/TRBV12-4	TRBJ1-3	TRBD1	NA	CASSSGQGNTIYF	TGTGCCAGCAGTTCGGGACAGGGAAACACCATATATTTT
TRBV3-1	TRBJ2-7	TRBD2	NA	CASSRQTSGLSYEQYF	TGTGCCAGCAGCCGCCAGACTAGCGGCCTCTCCTACGAGCAGTACTTC
TRBV30	TRBJ1-1	NA	few	CAWSVTLVGRTEAFF	TGTGCCTGGAGTGTAACCTTAGTAGGGAGGACTGAAGCTTTCTTT
TRBV10-2	TRBJ1-6	TRBD1	NA	CASSAGQGTVPYNSPLHF	TGCGCCAGCAGTGCGGGACAGGGGACGGTCCCCTATAATTCACCCCTCCACTTT
TRBV6-6	TRBJ1-2	NA	NA	CASRLRDYGYTF	TGTGCCAGCAGGCTTAGGGACTATGGCTACACCTTC
TRBV25-1	TRBJ2-1	NA	NA	CASSPWTDYNEQFF	TGTGCCAGCAGTCCCTGGACGGATTACAATGAGCAGTTCTTC
TRBV28	TRBJ2-3	TRBD2	few	CASSSLPGLAGTDTQYF	TGTGCCAGCAGCTCATTACCGGGACTAGCGGGCACAGATACGCAGTATTTT